This entry lists 8 T cell receptor beta chains sequenced from one sample in a study of Ad26.COV2.S vaccination and SARS-CoV-2 variants. Treatment here: over 15 received Ad26.COV2.S at low or high dose, single or two shots; 5 received placebo; per-sample allocation not given. Each sample was drawn 63 days after the first injection (of vaccine or placebo). Produced via immunoSEQ multiplex PCR; TCRdb's table is partial and in-frame only. There are roughly 330,000 clones in the sample; 85% to 90% occur only once, and over 5% lies in the top ten. The sample here was peripheral blood, taken in a trial of Ad26.COV2.S vaccine versus placebo. These TCRs come from a person between 18 and 60 years old who received the Ad26.COV2.S COVID-19 vaccine or a placebo.

V usage is TRBV4-3 and J usage is TRBJ1-2; D gene ambiguous. The CDR3 covers 15 residues. The V and J ends lost 0 bases and 0 bases respectively, with 8 bases between them. Germline-derived CDR1 and CDR2 are LGHNA and YSLEER. CDR3 bases: TGCGCCAGCAGCCAAGAAGAGCCGACTAACTATGGCTACACCTTC. Protein product: CASSQEEPTNYGYTF.

The V gene is TRBV29-1, the J gene TRBJ1-2; weak D call: TRBD1 (5 bases). Germline CDR1 is SQVTM and CDR2 is ANQGSEA. The CDR3 totals 15 residues. Deletions cut 7 bases from V and 7 bases from J, with 25 bases between. The CDR3 DNA is TGCAGCGGATTCGGGCTACGGGACTTCGGAGTTGGCTACACCTTC. Translated, it gives CSGFGLRDFGVGYTF.

The V and J genes are TRBV7-8 and TRBJ2-1, with 11 bases matching TRBD2. V was pared by 5 bases and J by 9 bases, with 9 bases of the junction left unmatched. This CDR3 comprises 15 residues. Germline values: CDR1 SGHVS, CDR2 FQNEAQ. The CDR3, as DNA: TGTGCCAGCAGCATTCTAGCGGGAGGATTTAGTGAGCAGTTCTTC. Protein sequence: CASSILAGGFSEQFF.

This chain connects TRBV18 to TRBJ1-1, with D uncertain. CDR1 and CDR2 from the germline V gene are KGHSH and LQKENI. The CDR3 has 14 residues. V was clipped by 3 bases and J by 0 bases, with 8 bases between them. The CDR3 nucleotides are TGTGCCAGCTCACCGGCCAGTATGAACACTGAAGCTTTCTTT. It encodes CASSPASMNTEAFF.

CDR3 loop: CASRPPEGPGELFF. In DNA, the CDR3 is TGCGCCAGCAGACCGCCTGAGGGGCCCGGGGAGCTGTTTTTT. The chain joins TRBV5-1 to TRBJ2-2; D might be TRBD1 or TRBD2, each matching 5 bases. Per germline, CDR1 SGHRS and CDR2 YFSETQ. Trimming pared 5 bases from V and 6 bases from J, leaving 14 bases between. CDR3 length: 14 amino acids.

The chain combines TRBV19 with TRBJ2-3; 11 bases align to TRBD2. J gave up 6 bases and V 5 bases, and 13 bases lay outside the gene matches. There are 17 residues in the CDR3. Germline lookup yields CDR1 LNHDA and CDR2 SQIVND (reference sequence). The CDR3 reads CASSVGPGLAVLDTQYF. Here the CDR3 DNA reads TGTGCCAGTAGTGTGGGACCGGGACTAGCGGTTCTGGATACGCAGTATTTT.

This chain links TRBV9 with TRBJ1-1; D might be TRBD1 (5 bases). This CDR3 contains 11 residues. Germline-derived CDR1 and CDR2 are SGDLS and YYNGEE. The V and J ends lost 8 bases and 4 bases respectively, with 9 bases between them. The CDR3 protein is CASGGTTEAFF. CDR3 DNA: TGTGCCAGTGGCGGGACCACTGAAGCTTTCTTT.

The V gene is TRBV7-6, the J gene TRBJ2-7; tentative D call: TRBD1 (5 bases). The CDR3 is 16 amino acids. The germline CDR1 and CDR2 sequences are SGHVS and FNYEAQ. Trimming took off 2 bases at V and 3 bases at J, with 17 bases between the two ends. The CDR3 spells CASSLWHYPGLYEQYV. CDR3 nucleotides: TGTGCCAGCAGCTTATGGCACTACCCAGGGCTCTACGAGCAGTACGTC.